This TCR beta chain was observed in a study of OX40 agonist ivuxolimab in advanced cancers. About the research overall: An agonistic human IgG2 monoclonal antibody against OX40 (CD134) was given. Administration of intravenous ivuxolimab to patients occurred every 2 weeks at 0.01 to 10 mg/kg.

Trimming took 4 bases from V and 1 from J; bases not matched to a gene: 12. CDR3 size: 18 residues. Germline V gene lookup returns CDR1 SGHVS and CDR2 FQNEAQ. Only in-frame clones appear in the TCRdb table, and some are missing; sequencing was by immunoSEQ multiplex PCR. Here the sample spans 25,000 to 30,000 clones, roughly 77% being singletons. The material was CD4+ or CD8+ T cells sorted from blood, obtained in a trial of the OX40 agonist ivuxolimab. The rearrangement uses TRBV7-8 and TRBJ2-5; 10 nucleotides align to TRBD2. The source is an adult with an advanced solid tumor such as melanoma, head and neck, liver or kidney cancer. The CDR3 nucleotides are TGTGCCAGCAGCTACGAGGCCGTAGCGGGGGGAGTCCAAGAGACCCAGTACTTC. This gives the protein CASSYEAVAGGVQETQYF.